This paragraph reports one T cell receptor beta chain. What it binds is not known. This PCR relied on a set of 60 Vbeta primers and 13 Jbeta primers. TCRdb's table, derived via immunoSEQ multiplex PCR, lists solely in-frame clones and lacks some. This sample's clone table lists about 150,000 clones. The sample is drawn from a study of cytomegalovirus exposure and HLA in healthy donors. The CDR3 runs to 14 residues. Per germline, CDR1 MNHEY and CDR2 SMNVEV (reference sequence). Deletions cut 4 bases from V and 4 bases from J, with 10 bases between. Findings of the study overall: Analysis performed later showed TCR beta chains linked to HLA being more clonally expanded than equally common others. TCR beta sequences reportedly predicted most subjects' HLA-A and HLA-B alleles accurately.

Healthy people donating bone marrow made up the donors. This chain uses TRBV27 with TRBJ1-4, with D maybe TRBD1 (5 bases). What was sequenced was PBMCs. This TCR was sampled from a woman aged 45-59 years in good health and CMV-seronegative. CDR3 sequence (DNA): TGTGCCAGCAGTTCCCGGGGACTTAATGAAAAACTGTTTTTT. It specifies CASSSRGLNEKLFF.